Below are 17 T cell receptor beta chains sequenced from a single sample in a study of radiation and T cells in renal cell carcinoma. The assay was immunoSEQ multiplex PCR, and TCRdb's table has in-frame clones only and misses some. The data show about 77,000 clones, 70% to 90% seen once. Time point indicated: blood 4 weeks post-SBRT, at nephrectomy. Treatment: 15 Gy SBRT to primary tumor, nephrectomy 4 weeks later. This material consisted of blood, taken from a patient whose treatment included radiotherapy and nephrectomy. These receptors were obtained from a woman aged 60-75 years with renal cell carcinoma.

The gene calls are TRBV2 and TRBJ2-3; no definite D call. CDR1 and CDR2 (germline): SNHLY, FYNNEI. Trimming cost V 9 bases and J 1 base, with 17 bases left between them. The CDR3 is 15 residues long. In nucleotides, the CDR3 is TGTGCCAGGCCCACGCCCGAGGACGGCACAGATACGCAGTATTTT. Its translation is CARPTPEDGTDTQYF.

This chain joins TRBV9 and TRBJ1-1; weak D call: TRBD1 (6 bases). This CDR3 has 15 amino acids. CDR1 and CDR2 (germline): SGDLS, YYNGEE. V dropped 5 bases and J dropped 6 bases, with 20 bases sitting between them. CDR3 in DNA: TGTGCCAGCAGTTCTTCAGGGGAAATAGGCGCTGAAGCTTTCTTT. This codes for CASSSSGEIGAEAFF.

The chain employs TRBV11-3 and TRBJ1-1; 11 bases fit TRBD1. Germline V gives CDR1 SGHNT, CDR2 YENEEA. V dropped 5 bases and J dropped 1; count of bases not matched to a gene: 9. CDR3 size: 17 residues. The CDR3, as DNA: TGTGCCAGCAGCCCCGGGACAGGGGGACTCAGGAACACTGAAGCTTTCTTT. Translated, it gives CASSPGTGGLRNTEAFF.

The rearrangement joins TRBV7-2 to TRBJ1-5, with a weak D call TRBD1 (6 bases). The V end lost 3 bases, the J end lost 5 bases, and 20 bases lay between the germline ends. The CDR3 runs to 17 residues. Per the germline V gene, CDR1 is SGHTA and CDR2 is FQGNSA. This CDR3 is CASSFSTLDRSHQPQHF. CDR3 sequence (DNA): TGTGCCAGCAGCTTCTCTACACTCGACAGGAGCCATCAGCCCCAGCATTTT. Based on the CDR3 plus reference TRBV7-2 and TRBJ1-5, the full variable domain is GAGVSQSPSNKVTEKGKDVELRCDPISGHTALYWYRQSLGQGLEFLIYFQGNSAPDKSGLPSDRFSAERTGGSVSTLTIQRTQQEDSAVYLCASSFSTLDRSHQPQHFGDGTRLSIL.

The chain combines TRBV27 with TRBJ2-1; TRBD1 aligns across 9 bases. After removal of 8 bases from V and 7 bases from J, the junction contained 3 bases not matched to a gene. The CDR3 loop spans 12 amino acids. Germline CDR1 is MNHEY and CDR2 is SMNVEV (reference sequence). The CDR3 loop is CASQDRGNEQFF. The CDR3 nucleotides are TGTGCCAGCCAAGACAGGGGGAATGAGCAGTTCTTC.

CDR3: CASSLLGRFYEQYF. CDR3 in DNA: TGCGCCAGCAGCTTGTTGGGACGCTTCTACGAGCAGTACTTC. The chain combines TRBV5-1 with TRBJ2-7; either TRBD1 or TRBD2 may supply D (5 bases each). CDR3 size: 14 residues. Germline V lookup: CDR1 SGHRS, CDR2 YFSETQ. The V end was cut by 1 base, the J end by 3 bases, with 11 bases between.

V is TRBV6-7 and J is TRBJ2-3; 8 positions agree with TRBD1. TRBV6-7 falls under the ORF class, with uncertain function. V lost 4 bases and J lost 2; bases outside the gene matches: 5. This CDR3 has 15 amino acids. DNA for the CDR3: TGTGCCAGCAGTTCCCGGACAGGGTCCACAGATACGCAGTATTTT. It is translated as CASSSRTGSTDTQYF.

The rearrangement joins TRBV6-1 to TRBJ1-1; 7 bases agree with TRBD1. Germline CDR1 reads MNHNS; CDR2 reads SASEGT. This CDR3 is built from 13 residues. Losses at the gene ends were 9 bases for V and 3 bases for J; bases not matched to a gene: 7. CDR3 residues: CASKGQHYTEAFF. CDR3 DNA sequence: TGTGCCAGTAAGGGACAGCACTACACTGAAGCTTTCTTT.

The chain uses TRBV5-5 and TRBJ1-4; D not resolved. The CDR3 sequence is 12 residues long. With 2 bases removed from V and 8 bases from J, the gap between germline ends came to 7 bases. CDR1 is SGHKS, CDR2 YYEKEE, per germline (reference sequence). The CDR3, as DNA: TGTGCCAGCAGCTTAGGCTTGGAAAAACTGTTTTTT. This translates into CASSLGLEKLFF.

The chain recombines TRBV6-1 with TRBJ1-3; D is uncertain. The V gene's germline CDR1 is MNHNS and CDR2 SASEGT. V was cut by 2 bases and J by 0 bases, with 11 bases left in between. This CDR3 spans 16 amino acids. The CDR3 sequence is CASSEFRAASGNTIYF. The CDR3 nucleotides read TGTGCCAGCAGTGAATTTCGGGCCGCCTCTGGAAACACCATATATTTT.

The gene calls are TRBV2 and TRBJ1-2, with TRBD1 matching over 9 bases. The CDR3 has 14 residues. With 5 bases clipped from V and 2 bases from J, the junction kept 3 bases outside the gene matches. The germline V gene has CDR1 SNHLY and CDR2 FYNNEI. Written as DNA, the CDR3 is TGTGCCAGCAGTTACAGGGGGCTGAACTATGGCTACACCTTC. Residues: CASSYRGLNYGYTF.

This clone was seen a single time. The J gene is TRBJ1-2, the V gene TRBV5-4; D unclear. V shed 3 bases and J shed 5 bases, with 20 bases lying between them. Germline V gives CDR1 SGHNT, CDR2 YYREEE (reference sequence). The CDR3 length is 16 residues. The CDR3 spells CASSSGEKEFVYGYTF. The CDR3 region has the DNA TGTGCCAGCAGCTCTGGGGAGAAGGAATTTGTATATGGCTACACCTTC.

This rearrangement joins TRBV9 to TRBJ1-1; D may be TRBD1 (6 bases). V was clipped by 3 bases and J by 1 base, with 10 bases between them. Germline loops: CDR1 SGDLS, CDR2 YYNGEE. The CDR3 runs to 14 residues. This CDR3 reads CASSAGQTNTEAFF. CDR3 coding DNA: TGTGCCAGCAGCGCCGGACAGACGAACACTGAAGCTTTCTTT.

The genes are TRBV7-3 and TRBJ2-4; D is unresolved. CDR3 length: 17 residues. Germline CDR1 reads SGHTA; CDR2 reads FQGTGA. Trimming pared 0 bases from V and 0 bases from J, leaving 12 bases between. The CDR3 protein is CASSLTFSFLAKNIQYF. The CDR3 DNA is TGTGCCAGCAGCTTAACGTTCAGTTTCCTAGCCAAAAACATTCAGTACTTC.

This clone occurred a few times. The J gene is TRBJ1-1, the V gene TRBV2, with unresolved D. CDR1 and CDR2 from the germline V gene are SNHLY and FYNNEI. The CDR3 extends over 14 amino acids. Trimming cost V 6 bases and J 4 bases, with 15 bases left between them. The DNA of the CDR3 is TGTGCCAGCAGACCCGGGAGTTGGGGCACTGAAGCTTTCTTT. Translation gives CASRPGSWGTEAFF.

The chain is built from TRBV18 and TRBJ2-5; D is ambiguous. This CDR3 is built from 12 residues. The V end was cut by 3 bases, the J end by 2 bases, with 4 bases between. Germline CDR1 and CDR2: KGHSH and LQKENI. CDR3 coding DNA: TGTGCCAGCTCACCGGGGCAAGAGACCCAGTACTTC. Encoded protein: CASSPGQETQYF.

This chain connects TRBV4-3 to TRBJ1-4; D is ambiguous. Trimming left V 0 bases short and J 4 bases short, with 24 bases between. The CDR3 length is 20 residues. CDR1 and CDR2 from the germline V gene are LGHNA and YSLEER. CDR3: CASSQDPDPNGIGINEKLFF. CDR3 DNA: TGCGCCAGCAGCCAAGACCCAGACCCCAATGGGATAGGGATTAATGAAAAACTGTTTTTT.